A single sample is the source of the 30 T cell receptor beta chains below, sequenced in a study of blood T cell repertoires in COVID-19. Here immunoSEQ multiplex PCR was the method, and the copy in TCRdb shows in-frame clones only, minus some. Of over 200,000 clones in the sample, 80% to 90% were seen once. The sequencing input was PBMCs or T cells enriched from blood (not recorded which). All receptors derive from a woman younger than 45 who had been exposed to COVID-19.

The chain recombines TRBV5-1 with TRBJ2-7; 11 positions match TRBD2. Germline V gene sequence: CDR1 SGHRS, CDR2 YFSETQ. The CDR3 spans 16 residues. V gave up 0 bases and J gave up 2 bases; unmatched junction bases: 4. CDR3 sequence: CASSLGRLAGTYEQYF. DNA of the CDR3: TGCGCCAGCAGCTTGGGGAGACTAGCGGGAACCTACGAGCAGTACTTC.

The CDR3 region has the DNA TGTGCCAGCAGTTTATTGGGACAGAGTAGCAATCAGCCCCAGCATTTT. Translating it yields CASSLLGQSSNQPQHF. This chain joins TRBV28 and TRBJ1-5; 7 bases align to TRBD1. This CDR3 is built from 16 residues. Germline lookup yields CDR1 MDHEN and CDR2 SYDVKM. Germline trimming cut 1 base from V and 0 bases from J; bases unmatched to any gene: 3.

The chain is built from TRBV18 and TRBJ1-3; possibly TRBD1 for D (6 bases). Trimming removed 3 bases from V and 2 bases from J, with 11 bases in between. Germline CDR1 is KGHSH and CDR2 is LQKENI. This CDR3 has 15 residues. CDR3 protein: CASSPAGATGNTIYF. CDR3 bases: TGTGCCAGCTCACCCGCAGGGGCAACTGGAAACACCATATATTTT.

This chain links TRBV29-1 with TRBJ1-2, with D maybe TRBD1 (6 bases). Germline assignment: CDR1 SQVTM and CDR2 ANQGSEA. The V end was cut by 7 bases, the J end by 2 bases, with 11 bases between. The CDR3 consists of 12 residues. DNA of the CDR3: TGCAGCGGGGTTACAGGGAACTATGGCTACACCTTC. Residues: CSGVTGNYGYTF.

The chain combines TRBV30 with TRBJ1-6; D is perhaps TRBD1 (5 bases). CDR1 and CDR2 (germline): GTSNPN, SVGIG (reference sequence). Trimming left V 5 bases short and J 9 bases short, with 17 bases between. The CDR3 loop spans 14 amino acids. CDR3 in amino acids: CAWDNPGQGSPLHF. The DNA for the CDR3 is TGTGCCTGGGATAACCCAGGGCAGGGTTCACCCCTCCACTTT.

The chain combines TRBV24-1 with TRBJ1-5; 10 bases map to TRBD1. V gave up 9 bases and J gave up 2 bases; unmatched junction bases: 15. Looked up from germline, CDR1 is KGHDR and CDR2 is SFDVKD. This CDR3 spans 18 amino acids. The CDR3 bases are TGTGCCACCTCGCCCGGGACAGGGGCAGGGGGGGGCAATCAGCCCCAGCATTTT. It translates to CATSPGTGAGGGNQPQHF.

The V gene is TRBV4-1, the J gene TRBJ1-4; D gene ambiguous. CDR1 is MGHRA and CDR2 is YSYEKL in the germline V gene. This CDR3 is 16 amino acids long. The V end lost 0 bases, the J end lost 0 bases, and 8 bases lay between the germline ends. The CDR3 bases are TGCGCCAGCAGCCAAGATGTGGGAGCAACTAATGAAAAACTGTTTTTT. Translated, it gives CASSQDVGATNEKLFF.

The chain joins TRBV10-1 to TRBJ2-7, with D tentatively TRBD2 (6 bases). The CDR3 has 13 amino acids. Germline CDR1 WNHNN, CDR2 SYGVQD (reference sequence). V was trimmed by 6 bases and J by 6 bases, leaving 15 bases between them. Here the CDR3 reads CASSTGTSIEQYF. The CDR3 DNA sequence: TGCGCCAGCAGCACCGGGACTTCTATCGAGCAGTACTTC.

This chain joins TRBV6-2 or TRBV6-3 and TRBJ2-3; 7 nucleotides align to TRBD2. CDR3 length: 14 amino acids. The germline V gene has CDR1 MNHEY and CDR2 SVGEGT. V lost 3 bases and J lost 5; bases outside the gene matches: 5. CDR3 sequence: CASSYSGLKDTQYF. For the CDR3, the DNA is TGTGCCAGCAGTTATAGCGGGCTCAAAGATACGCAGTATTTT.

J is TRBJ1-2 and V is TRBV6-5; D unclear. CDR1 is MNHEY and CDR2 is SVGAGI in the germline V gene. This CDR3 has 16 amino acids. The V and J ends lost 0 bases and 1 base respectively, with 12 bases between them. The chain's CDR3 is CASSYSKELFNYGYTF. The CDR3 DNA follows: TGTGCCAGCAGTTACTCGAAAGAGCTTTTTAACTATGGCTACACCTTC.

J is TRBJ1-5 and V is TRBV13; 10 bases fit TRBD1. This CDR3 is built from 15 residues. Germline-derived CDR1 and CDR2 are PRHDT and FYEKMQ (reference sequence). Unmatched junction bases numbered 5, after V lost 3 bases and J lost 6 bases. The CDR3 nucleotides read TGTGCCAGCAGCTTGGGACAGGGGTTGGGTCAGCCCCAGCATTTT. Its protein product is CASSLGQGLGQPQHF.

Ten or more counts support this clone. This chain uses TRBV28 with TRBJ2-7; 8 bases line up with TRBD2. The V gene's germline CDR1 is MDHEN and CDR2 SYDVKM. CDR3 size: 14 residues. V dropped 8 bases and J dropped 3; count of bases not matched to a gene: 9. The CDR3 coding sequence is TGTGCCAGCGGCCGGGAGGGGAACTTCTACGAGCAGTACTTC. Its protein is CASGREGNFYEQYF.

This clone was detected only once. The chain carries TRBV19 and TRBJ1-2, with 7 bases aligning to TRBD1. Germline V gene data show CDR1 as LNHDA and CDR2 as SQIVND (reference sequence). The CDR3 has 17 amino acids. With V trimmed by 8 bases and J by 2 bases, 17 bases remained unmatched. This CDR3 is CASRGANSGQPNYGYTF. The CDR3 nucleotides are TGTGCCAGTCGAGGGGCCAACTCGGGACAGCCGAACTATGGCTACACCTTC.

This clone showed up just once. This chain joins TRBV9 and TRBJ1-5; 7 nucleotides agree with TRBD1. CDR1 SGDLS and CDR2 YYNGEE come from the germline V gene. The CDR3 is made up of 14 amino acids. Trimming at V came to 4 bases and at J to 3 bases, leaving 4 bases not matched to a gene. CDR3 sequence: CASSRGQPNQPQHF. The DNA for the CDR3 is TGTGCCAGCAGCCGGGGACAGCCCAATCAGCCCCAGCATTTT.

The chain links TRBV15 to TRBJ2-7; D unclear. This CDR3 contains 12 residues. The V gene's germline CDR1 is LNHNV and CDR2 YYDKDF (reference sequence). V was cut by 3 bases and J by 5 bases, with 8 bases left in between. CDR3 nucleotide sequence: TGTGCCACCAGCAGGGCCCTGGACGAGCAGTACTTC. It specifies CATSRALDEQYF.

J is TRBJ2-1 and V is TRBV14; no clear D. CDR1 is SGHDN and CDR2 is FVKESK in the germline V gene. V lost 4 bases, J lost 4 bases, and 11 bases lay in between. The CDR3 length is 14 residues. The CDR3 nucleotides read TGTGCCAGCAGCCGTCTGGGCATATACAATGAGCAGTTCTTC. Its translation is CASSRLGIYNEQFF.

This clone was observed once. In nucleotides, the CDR3 is TGTGCCTGCCGACAGGGGGCATCTGGAAACACCATATATTTT. Translation: CACRQGASGNTIYF. This chain uses TRBV30 with TRBJ1-3; TRBD1 aligns across 10 bases. Germline V gene sequence: CDR1 GTSNPN, CDR2 SVGIG (reference sequence). Germline trimming cut 6 bases from V and 1 base from J; bases unmatched to any gene: 3. The CDR3 is 14 amino acids.

This clone has just one count. This chain joins TRBV4-1 and TRBJ2-5; D is possibly TRBD2 (5 bases). From germline, CDR1 is MGHRA and CDR2 YSYEKL. V lost 1 base to trimming and J lost 5 bases, with 17 bases between them. There are 16 residues in the CDR3. In DNA form, the CDR3 reads TGCGCCAGCAGCCAAGCCGCCCGCGGGTCCGGGGAGACCCAGTACTTC. Amino acid sequence: CASSQAARGSGETQYF.

The rearrangement uses TRBV30 and TRBJ1-6; D is possibly TRBD1 (5 bases). The length of the CDR3 is 13 residues. From germline, CDR1 is GTSNPN and CDR2 SVGIG (reference sequence). The germline V and J ends were trimmed by 4 bases and 6 bases, with 10 bases remaining between them. Here the CDR3 reads CAWKDIFNSPLHF. CDR3 nucleotides: TGTGCCTGGAAGGACATTTTTAATTCACCCCTCCACTTT.

The chain uses TRBV30 and TRBJ1-2; D is perhaps TRBD1 (6 bases). Trimming removed 1 base at V and 7 bases at J, with 13 bases between. The CDR3 has 13 amino acids. CDR1 and CDR2 (germline): GTSNPN, SVGIG (reference sequence). CDR3 in amino acids: CAWSAAGGPGYTF. In DNA form, the CDR3 reads TGTGCCTGGAGTGCCGCGGGGGGGCCTGGCTACACCTTC.

The chain has TRBV5-1 and TRBJ2-3; 9 positions agree with TRBD1. Per germline, CDR1 SGHRS and CDR2 YFSETQ. J was trimmed by 5 bases and V by 0 bases; bases with no gene match: 4. The length of the CDR3 is 15 residues. The CDR3 protein is CASSLAQGAKDTQYF. The CDR3 DNA sequence: TGCGCCAGCAGCTTGGCACAGGGGGCAAAAGATACGCAGTATTTT.

The chain has TRBV5-4 and TRBJ1-2, with D hard to call. This CDR3 is built from 13 residues. Germline values: CDR1 SGHNT, CDR2 YYREEE (reference sequence). Trimming pared 4 bases from V and 8 bases from J, leaving 15 bases between. For the CDR3, the DNA is TGTGCCAGCAGCCCCGGTTTCAATTCAGGCTACACCTTC. Translated, it gives CASSPGFNSGYTF. Looking up the rest from reference TRBV5-4 and TRBJ1-2 gives the full variable domain: ETGVTQSPTHLIKTRGQQVTLRCSSQSGHNTVSWYQQALGQGPQFIFQYYREEENGRGNFPPRFSGLQFPNYSSELNVNALELDDSALYLCASSPGFNSGYTFGSGTRLTVV.

The rearrangement links TRBV19 to TRBJ2-7; 7 bases map to TRBD1. CDR1 is LNHDA, CDR2 SQIVND, per germline (reference sequence). The CDR3 is 16 amino acids. Trimming removed 5 bases from V and 2 bases from J; junction bases left unmatched: 12. The CDR3 protein is CASSPSGTVTPYEQYF. The CDR3 DNA follows: TGTGCCAGTAGTCCTTCCGGGACAGTCACACCCTACGAGCAGTACTTC.

The chain is built from TRBV9 and TRBJ2-3; D is unclear. Looked up from germline, CDR1 is SGDLS and CDR2 is YYNGEE. V lost 3 bases and J 2 bases, leaving 4 bases between the germline ends. This CDR3 is 12 amino acids long. The CDR3 DNA follows: TGTGCCAGCAGCGACAACACAGATACGCAGTATTTT. This encodes CASSDNTDTQYF.

V gene TRBV24-1 combines with J gene TRBJ2-2; 7 bases map to TRBD2. Germline CDR1 and CDR2: KGHDR and SFDVKD. V dropped 1 base and J dropped 3; count of bases not matched to a gene: 7. CDR3 length: 17 amino acids. This CDR3 is CATSDFGAGSYTGELFF. The CDR3 DNA sequence: TGTGCCACCAGTGATTTCGGAGCGGGAAGCTACACCGGGGAGCTGTTTTTT.

J is TRBJ1-1 and V is TRBV6-5; D possibly corresponds to TRBD1 (6 bases). Germline V gene sequence: CDR1 MNHEY, CDR2 SVGAGI. V lost 6 bases and J lost 0, with 14 bases in between. This CDR3 spans 15 amino acids. Written as DNA, the CDR3 is TGTGCCAGCAGGGCCCGGGGGGACATGAACACTGAAGCTTTCTTT. Protein product: CASRARGDMNTEAFF.

V and J are TRBV5-4 and TRBJ1-3, with a possible D match to TRBD1 (5 bases). CDR3 length equals 15 residues. The V end lost 2 bases, the J end lost 0 bases, and 9 bases lay between the germline ends. CDR1 SGHNT and CDR2 YYREEE come from the germline V gene (reference sequence). CDR3 in DNA: TGTGCCAGCAGCTTCCGACAGACCTCTGGAAACACCATATATTTT. As protein: CASSFRQTSGNTIYF.

This clone was recorded once. The chain is built from TRBV30 and TRBJ2-5; no clear D gene. Germline assignment: CDR1 GTSNPN and CDR2 SVGIG (reference sequence). The CDR3 loop spans 12 amino acids. Deletions cut 2 bases from V and 0 bases from J, with 4 bases between. The CDR3 region has the DNA TGTGCCTGGAGTCTTGACCAAGAGACCCAGTACTTC. Translated: CAWSLDQETQYF.

Note on this clone: Different DNA sequences within this sample yield the same CDR3. The rearrangement joins TRBV5-1 to TRBJ1-5, with D possibly matching TRBD1 (6 bases). The germline V gene has CDR1 SGHRS and CDR2 YFSETQ. The V end was cut by 1 base, the J end by 6 bases, with 8 bases between. The CDR3 has 13 residues. The CDR3 DNA is TGCGCCAGCAGCTTGACAGGGAGTCAGCCCCAGCATTTT. It specifies CASSLTGSQPQHF.

About this clone itself: Other DNA sequences from this sample encode an identical CDR3 as well. The chain has TRBV3-1 (or the pseudogene TRBV3-2) and TRBJ1-3; possible D gene TRBD1, 6 bases. Trimming removed 2 bases at V and 1 base at J, with 9 bases between. There are 15 residues in the CDR3. Germline CDR1 is LGHDT and CDR2 is YNNKEL (reference sequence). CDR3 in DNA: TGTGCCAGCAGCCAAAACACAGGGTCTGGAAACACCATATATTTT. It specifies CASSQNTGSGNTIYF.